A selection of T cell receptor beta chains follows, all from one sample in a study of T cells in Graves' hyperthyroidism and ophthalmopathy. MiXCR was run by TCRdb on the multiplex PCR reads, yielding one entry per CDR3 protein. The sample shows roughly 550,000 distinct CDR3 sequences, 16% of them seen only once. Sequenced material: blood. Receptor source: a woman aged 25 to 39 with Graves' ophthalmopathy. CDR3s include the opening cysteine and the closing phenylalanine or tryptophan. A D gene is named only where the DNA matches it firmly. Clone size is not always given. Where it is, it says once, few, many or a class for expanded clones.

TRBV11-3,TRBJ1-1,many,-,CASSLENRRTEAFF,TGTGCCAGCAGCTTAGAAAACAGGCGGACTGAAGCTTTCTTT
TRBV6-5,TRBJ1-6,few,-,CASSYSTGNSPLHF,TGTGCCAGCAGTTACTCGACTGGGAATTCACCCCTCCACTTT
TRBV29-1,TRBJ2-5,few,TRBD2,CSVSSGNQETQYF,TGCAGCGTCTCTAGCGGGAACCAAGAGACCCAGTACTTC
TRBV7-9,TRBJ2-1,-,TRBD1,CASSAGTGHNEQFF,TGTGCCAGCAGCGCCGGGACAGGACACAATGAGCAGTTCTTC
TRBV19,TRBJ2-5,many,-,CASGEHSFETQYF,TGTGCCAGCGGGGAGCATTCCTTTGAGACCCAGTACTTC
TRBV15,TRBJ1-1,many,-,CATSRDFGATEAFF,TGTGCCACCAGCAGAGATTTTGGAGCGACCGAAGCTTTCTTT
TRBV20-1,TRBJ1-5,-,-,CSVGSRRANSNQPQHF,TGCAGTGTGGGCAGTCGGAGGGCTAATAGCAATCAGCCCCAGCATTTT
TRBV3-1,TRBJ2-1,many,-,CASSQVSNEQFF,TGTGCCAGCAGCCAAGTTAGTAATGAGCAGTTCTTC
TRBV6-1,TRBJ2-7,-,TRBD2,CATSFREDYEQYF,TGTGCCACCTCTTTTCGGGAGGACTACGAGCAGTACTTC
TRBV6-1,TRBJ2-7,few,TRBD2,CANSYRQRETYEQYF,TGTGCCAACAGTTATCGCCAGCGGGAGACTTACGAGCAGTACTTC
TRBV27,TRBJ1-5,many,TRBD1,CASSPRQGSQPQHF,TGTGCCAGCAGCCCCCGACAGGGTAGTCAGCCCCAGCATTTT
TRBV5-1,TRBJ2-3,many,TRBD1,CASSLTGDDTQYF,TGCGCCAGCAGCTTGACAGGGGACGATACGCAGTATTTT
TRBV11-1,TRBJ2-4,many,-,CASSTLVDGNIQYF,TGTGCCAGCAGCACACTTGTGGATGGAAACATTCAGTACTTC
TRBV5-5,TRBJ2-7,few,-,CASSLGQRTYF,TGTGCCAGCAGCTTGGGACAGCGCACGTACTTC
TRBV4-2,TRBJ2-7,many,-,CASSDGAYEQYF,TGTGCCAGCTCTGACGGAGCCTACGAGCAGTACTTC
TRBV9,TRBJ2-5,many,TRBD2,CASTPGAGVGETQYF,TGTGCCAGCACCCCTGGTGCGGGAGTGGGAGAGACCCAGTACTTC
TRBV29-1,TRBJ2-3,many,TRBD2,CSARAGGAGSDTQYF,TGCAGCGCGAGGGCGGGAGGGGCCGGCTCAGATACGCAGTATTTT
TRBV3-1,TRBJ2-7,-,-,CASSGSASYEQYF,TGTGCCAGCAGCGGGAGTGCCTCCTACGAGCAGTACTTC
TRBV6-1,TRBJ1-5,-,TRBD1,CASSLQGLYLNQPQHF,TGTGCCAGCAGTTTACAGGGGCTGTATCTCAATCAGCCCCAGCATTTT
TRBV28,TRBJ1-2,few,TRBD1,CASSYGTVKVDGYTF,TGTGCCAGCAGTTATGGGACAGTGAAGGTTGATGGCTACACCTTC
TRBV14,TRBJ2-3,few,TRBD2,CASSPGLAGDSDTQYF,TGTGCCAGCAGCCCGGGACTAGCGGGAGATTCAGATACGCAGTATTTT
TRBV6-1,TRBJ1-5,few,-,CASIGVAPGSPNQPQHF,TGTGCCAGCATAGGGGTGGCCCCCGGTTCCCCCAATCAGCCCCAGCATTTT
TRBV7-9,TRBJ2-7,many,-,CASSSPPHEQYF,TGTGCCAGCAGCTCCCCCCCCCACGAGCAGTACTTC
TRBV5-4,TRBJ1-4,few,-,CASSWRGREDPNEKLFF,TGTGCCAGCAGCTGGCGGGGCAGGGAGGATCCTAATGAAAAACTGTTTTTT
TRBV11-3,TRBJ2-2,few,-,CASKGTSNTGELFF,TGTGCCAGTAAGGGGACATCAAACACCGGGGAGCTGTTTTTT
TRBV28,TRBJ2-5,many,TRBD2,CASTSAGGMETQYF,TGTGCCAGCACCTCGGCGGGAGGAATGGAGACCCAGTACTTC
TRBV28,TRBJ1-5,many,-,CASSLRQGSNQPQHF,TGTGCCAGCTCACTACGGCAGGGCAGCAATCAGCCCCAGCATTTT
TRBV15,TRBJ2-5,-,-,CATSRDRRGETQYF,TGTGCCACCAGCAGAGATCGTCGTGGGGAGACCCAGTACTTC
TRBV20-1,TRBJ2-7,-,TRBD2,CSATGGRETYEQYF,TGCAGTGCTACTGGCGGGAGGGAGACCTACGAGCAGTACTTC
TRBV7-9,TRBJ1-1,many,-,CASSSLVGHLNTEAFF,TGTGCCAGCAGCTCGTTAGTCGGGCACCTCAACACTGAAGCTTTCTTT
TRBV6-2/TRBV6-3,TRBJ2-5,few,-,CASSDSRREWGETQYF,TGTGCCAGCAGTGACAGCCGACGCGAGTGGGGCGAGACCCAGTACTTC
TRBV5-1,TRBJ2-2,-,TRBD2,CASSSGLAGDGELFF,TGCGCCAGCAGCTCGGGACTAGCGGGCGACGGGGAGCTGTTTTTT
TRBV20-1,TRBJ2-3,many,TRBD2,CSAQRGDSADTQYF,TGCAGTGCCCAGCGGGGGGACTCGGCAGATACGCAGTATTTT
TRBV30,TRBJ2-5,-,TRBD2,CAWSWASGRETQYF,TGTGCCTGGAGTTGGGCTAGCGGGAGAGAGACCCAGTACTTC
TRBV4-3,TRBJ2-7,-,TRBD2,CASSQEGTNTAYEQYF,TGCGCCAGCAGCCAAGAAGGGACTAACACCGCCTACGAGCAGTACTTC
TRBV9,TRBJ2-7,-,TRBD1,CASSPGQGRDEQYF,TGTGCCAGCAGCCCTGGACAGGGGAGAGACGAGCAGTACTTC
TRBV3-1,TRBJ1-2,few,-,CASSHSETGGYGYTF,TGTGCCAGCAGCCATTCGGAGACAGGAGGTTATGGCTACACCTTC
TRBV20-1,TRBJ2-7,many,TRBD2,CSASVLAGGDGEQYF,TGCAGTGCTAGCGTCCTAGCGGGAGGAGATGGCGAGCAGTACTTC
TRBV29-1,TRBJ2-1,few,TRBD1,CSGLPGQRDNEQFF,TGCAGCGGGTTACCGGGACAGAGAGACAATGAGCAGTTCTTC
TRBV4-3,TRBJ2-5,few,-,CASSQDFEETQYF,TGCGCCAGCAGCCAAGATTTCGAGGAGACCCAGTACTTC
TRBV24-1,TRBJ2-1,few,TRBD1,CATSEDRGGTYNEQFF,TGTGCCACCAGTGAAGACAGGGGGGGGACCTACAATGAGCAGTTCTTC
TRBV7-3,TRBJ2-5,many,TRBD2,CASRYTSDSETQYF,TGTGCCAGCAGATATACTAGCGACTCAGAGACCCAGTACTTC
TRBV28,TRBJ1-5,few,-,CASSPRGSGWRQPQHF,TGTGCCAGCAGCCCCCGGGGATCGGGTTGGCGACAGCCCCAGCATTTT
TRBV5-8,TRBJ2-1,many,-,CASSPGGAGVTYNEQFF,TGTGCCAGCAGCCCAGGGGGGGCGGGAGTAACGTACAATGAGCAGTTCTTC
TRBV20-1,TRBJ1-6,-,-,CSARGALTTPLHF,TGCAGTGCCCGAGGCGCGCTTACGACACCCCTCCACTTT
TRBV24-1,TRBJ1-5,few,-,CATSERDQPQHF,TGTGCCACCAGTGAACGTGATCAGCCCCAGCATTTT
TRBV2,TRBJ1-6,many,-,CASRDPTEGESPLHF,TGTGCCAGCAGGGACCCTACCGAAGGGGAATCACCCCTCCACTTT
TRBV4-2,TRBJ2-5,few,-,CASSKQGGGRETQYF,TGTGCCAGCAGCAAGCAAGGGGGCGGGAGGGAGACCCAGTACTTC
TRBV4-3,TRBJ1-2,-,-,CASSQDLAKNYGYTF,TGCGCCAGCAGCCAAGATTTAGCGAAAAACTATGGCTACACCTTC
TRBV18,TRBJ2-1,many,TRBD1,CASSPPVTGTNEQFF,TGTGCCAGCTCACCACCAGTGACAGGGACCAATGAGCAGTTCTTC
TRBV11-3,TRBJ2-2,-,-,CASSPPPGELFF,TGTGCCAGCAGCCCCCCCCCCGGGGAGCTGTTTTTT
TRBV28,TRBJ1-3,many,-,CASSGRGTRLGGNTIYF,TGTGCCAGCAGTGGCCGAGGGACACGATTAGGTGGAAACACCATATATTTT
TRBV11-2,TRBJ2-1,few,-,CASSLAVTAYNEQFF,TGTGCCAGCAGCTTAGCCGTTACAGCCTACAATGAGCAGTTCTTC
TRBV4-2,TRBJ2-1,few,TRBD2,CASSQKTGLAMGEQFF,TGTGCCAGCAGCCAAAAAACGGGACTAGCGATGGGGGAGCAGTTCTTC
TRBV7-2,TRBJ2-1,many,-,CASSLVSSYNEQFF,TGTGCCAGCAGTTTAGTGAGCTCCTACAATGAGCAGTTCTTC